The sequence of this TCR beta chain was determined in a study of cytomegalovirus exposure and HLA in healthy donors. Points from the study as a whole: In a later analysis, the majority of CMV-associated beta chains seemingly showed HLA restriction.

Details on this clone: The antigen is undetermined.

In the PCR, 60 Vbeta and 13 Jbeta primers were used. Data came from immunoSEQ multiplex PCR; TCRdb stores just in-frame clones and leaves some out. The sample contains about 160,000 clones, nearly 80% of which appear only once. The CDR3 totals 15 residues. With 5 bases clipped from V and 5 bases from J, the junction kept 11 bases outside the gene matches. The germline gives CDR1 SGHDT, CDR2 YYEEEE. The source of this sequence is a woman aged 40 to 50 in good health and CMV-seronegative. The J gene is TRBJ2-7, the V gene TRBV5-6; TRBD1 matches at 9 bases. The sequencing input was PBMCs. CDR3 protein: CASSRRDREFHEQYF. CDR3 nucleotide sequence: TGTGCCAGCAGTCGGAGGGACAGGGAGTTCCACGAGCAGTACTTC.